This TCR beta chain was recovered during a study of cytomegalovirus exposure and HLA in healthy donors (TCRdb year 2017). For the wider study: An earlier analysis of some 600 of the donors reported about 300 Gb of sequence data and around 100 million unique TCR beta sequences obtained from about 179 million T cells. An early release covering around 630 HLA-typed donors comprised approximately 290 gigabases of sequencing data and tens of millions of unique TCR sequences. Of the 350 to 450 genotyped donors, around 81% fell in the genetic ancestry cluster associated with self-reported Caucasian donors. The study aimed to test whether signatures of past pathogen exposure could be identified by cataloging public T cell receptors. The T cell repertoires of several hundred subjects were profiled by immunosequencing and related to cytomegalovirus serostatus. A separate validation cohort of 100 to 150 different subjects was used in addition to the roughly 620-subject first cohort. The study combined high-throughput TCR immunosequencing, statistical association of individual TCRs with disease status, and machine learning to predict cytomegalovirus infection status. A later analysis re-analyzed previously published TCR beta repertoires from 500 to 700 donors and added high-resolution HLA genotyping to study TCR occurrence patterns. Rather than drawing on any new phenotypic data, the later analysis identified candidate immune exposures from TCR beta sequences and the way those sequences occurred across donors. To decide whether each TCR beta V gene segment behaved as functional or pseudogenic, an earlier analysis of some 600 of the donors relied on high-throughput TCR beta sequencing. Donor age, sex, ethnicity and CMV serostatus were compiled alongside the repertoire data. Genome-wide SNP genotypes for about three fifths of the roughly 700 donors were used in a later genetic analysis, which treated that subset as a discovery cohort. Every discovery cohort repertoire had been produced on one sequencing platform. Class I and class II HLA loci were covered by the typing at four-digit resolution. The number of donors typed differed by locus, with 629-630 for A, B, C, DRB1 and DQB1, around 500 for DQA1, some 570 for DPA1, and approximately 470 for DPB1. A handful of DR-DQ haplotypes were handled as single units for association and clustering because linkage in the cohort was strong. Across 300 to 500 genotyped donors of the cohort, an average of roughly 250,000 unique TCR beta nucleotide sequences per donor were sequenced, and approximately 19% of those sequences were non-productive.

To note about this clone: It has no known antigen specificity. It has no much larger one-base neighbor in the sample; base qualities were not kept.

The paper's findings and limits, for the study overall: In a later analysis, the rate of TCR association differed among HLA loci, with DRB1 alleles having the most associated TCRs and HLA-C alleles having the fewest. In both the original and validation cohorts, the classifier was reported to diagnose cytomegalovirus status with high specificity and sensitivity. Some IMGT-functional V segments, including TRBV6-2 and TRBV6-3, could not be told apart with the 87-base-pair reads, so those segments were excluded. In a later analysis, most CMV-associated TCR beta chains were found to appear HLA-restricted, with HLA associations seemingly driven largely by CMV exposure. In the study, approximately 150 TCR beta chains were listed as associated with cytomegalovirus. In a later genetic analysis, fewer N-insertions in productive TCRs were reported among donors in an Asian-associated ancestry cluster than the approximately 710-donor mean. Because counts were too low, about 15 rarely observed V segments, including chromosome 9 orphons, were left out of the earlier analysis of several hundred of the donors. Sequencing depth was assumed to be roughly uniform across donors in the presence/absence analyses, though that assumption may not hold. Broadly in line with IMGT annotations, most TCR beta V segments showed up in productive rearrangements about 87% or about 30% of the time in an earlier analysis of approximately 600 of the donors. Immune exposure information for the cohort was limited to CMV serostatus. Strong co-occurrence of HLA alleles, especially DR and DQ, made assigning TCR associations to individual alleles difficult. A cluster of highly shared sequence variants was judged likely to represent a technical artifact of the sequencing pipeline. Specific HLA alleles were associated with around 18,000 TCR beta sequences at a false discovery rate of 0.05 in a later analysis. The authors suggested that the approach could potentially be extended to other disease states and immunological phenotypes. In a later analysis, several top co-occurrence clusters were reported to appear linked to parvovirus B19, influenza, CMV and Epstein-Barr virus. In vitro tests confirmed that a few of the cytomegalovirus-associated TCR beta chains recognize cytomegalovirus antigens. Linkage disequilibrium might explain the correlated functional status among segregating V segments, but an unknown experimental factor could not be ruled out. The cohort was sequenced for TCR beta chains only, and without alpha or paired-chain data the features that could be detected were limited. A later analysis found that HLA-associated TCR beta chains were more clonally expanded and had lower generation probabilities than equally common non-associated chains. A further reported finding was that TCR beta sequences accurately predicted the HLA-A and HLA-B alleles for most subjects in the first cohort. A later genetic analysis associated a missense DCLRE1C variant with V-gene and J-gene trimming of TCR beta chains, and an independent cohort replicated the association. HLA typing was unavailable for some donors at each locus, so association tests used only the typed subset. Across donors, most TCR sequences were observed very rarely, whereas some public TCRs were present in many individuals.

Reading from cysteine to phenylalanine, the CDR3 counts 13 amino acids. Only the CDR3 portion is preserved as DNA: 39 bases, with reading frame beginning at the first base. V is shortened by 5 bases, J by 3 bases, and the region joining them spans 10 bases. From a lookup of the germline V gene, CDR1 and CDR2 are SGHTA and FQGTGA. The library was generated by the immunoSEQ multiplex PCR assay. A mixture of 60 forward primers for TCR Vbeta segments and 13 reverse primers for TCR Jbeta segments was used in the multiplex PCR. Amplification of the CDR3 region of rearranged TCR beta genes was performed with a multiplex PCR assay on genomic DNA. The Illumina HiSeq System was used to sequence the amplified TCR beta libraries as 87-base-pair reads. Regarding the original processing steps: In a later analysis, around 80 million unique TCR beta chains were counted across the 650 to 700 repertoires, and roughly 9.9 million of these chains were shared by at least two donors. To remove PCR and sequencing errors, raw reads were error-corrected and collapsed into unique sequences using a nearest-neighbor algorithm that merged closely related sequences. V, D and J gene segments were assigned by aligning CDR3 sequences to IMGT reference sequences. For a sequence to be retained, at least a six-nucleotide match to both a V gene segment and a J gene segment was required. Rearrangements were classified as productive when the CDR3 lacked stop codons and remained in frame with V and J, and all other rearrangements were classified as non-productive. Following IMGT convention, CDR3 was defined as the stretch from the second conserved V-encoded cysteine up to the conserved J-encoded phenylalanine. In an earlier analysis of around 570 of the donors, sequences lacking an unambiguous match to a single V gene segment were excluded. An earlier analysis of 587 of the donors called V segments functional above 56.7% productive rearrangements and segregating when the between-donor standard deviation exceeded 5%. A statistical classification framework was built to diagnose cytomegalovirus status from the catalog of TCR beta chain sequences. In a later analysis, V and J genes were assigned by comparing TCR nucleotide sequences against IMGT/GENE-DB human TR gene sequences. Using the TCRdist pipeline, a later analysis assigned CDR3 sequences along with most-parsimonious VDJ recombination scenarios. A later analysis defined each TCR beta chain by its CDR3 amino acid sequence plus V-gene family, and excluded reads lacking a unique V-gene family. To address suspected cross-contamination and a sequencing artifact, a later analysis removed around 590 highly shared, low-generation-probability nucleotide sequences. In a later analysis, a clonal expansion index was calculated for each public chain from normalized within-repertoire ranks of inferred template counts. A later analysis computed generation probabilities with a VDJ recombination model fitted to out-of-frame rearrangements, and checked the results against IGoR. Hypergeometric tests were used in a later analysis to score TCR-TCR, TCR-HLA and TCR-CMV co-occurrence, with a repertoire-size bias correction applied to the TCR pairs. A later analysis estimated false discovery rates by permuting HLA or CMV assignments 20 times. In a later analysis, co-occurring TCRs were grouped with DBSCAN, and TCRdist sequence similarity was added when clustering was performed within HLA-allele-positive subsets. Repertoires with fewer than 30,000 or more than 120,000 public chains were left out of co-occurrence clustering, as were a few repertoires with anomalous nucleotide sharing. TCRdb provides this immuneACCESS table in a form limited to in-frame rearrangements. Some clones are lacking; in checked studies, under half of them reflect an unresolved V gene, and why the rest are absent is not known. From that table come the V and J calls and clone size; the DNA was used to work out D and trimming. The sample table holds approximately 150,000 clones, of which approximately 62% were seen once. The ten top clones hold 1.1% to 1.5% of the sample.

The cohort was made up of 500 to 800 healthy bone marrow donors. At the time of sampling, every cohort member was nominally healthy, though immune exposures that went unrecorded were likely present. The donor tested CMV seronegative and was one of the 352 seronegative cohort members. Every donor gave a peripheral blood sample, and the peripheral blood mononuclear cells from that sample were used for TCR beta sequencing. The Qiagen DNeasy Blood Extraction Kit was used to extract genomic DNA from the blood cell samples. The source is a man in his forties or fifties in good health and CMV-seronegative. The rearranged chain carries TRBV7-3 and TRBJ1-2, with TRBD1 as a weak D call on 5 bases. Sequencing was done on a sample of PBMCs. The CDR3 here reads CASSRGGDYGYTF. The nucleotide sequence reads as follows: TGTGCCAGCAGCCGCGGAGGGGACTATGGCTACACCTTC.